The source of this TCR beta chain is a study of blood T cells in healthy people across ages. This CDR3 is 17 amino acids long. Germline V gene lookup returns CDR1 SGDLS and CDR2 YYNGEE. The junction had 9 bases not matched to a gene; V was cut back by 4 bases and J by 0 bases. It was with a sample-barcoded 5' primer and a J-beta primer mix that a second PCR of roughly 6 to 12 cycles was run. TCRdb re-called the 5' RACE reads with MiXCR, one entry per CDR3 protein. This sample yields hundreds of thousands of distinct CDR3 sequences, of which 20% to 25% are seen a single time; around 3.4% belongs to the top ten. Overall study results and limits: Comparison with aged donors showed that long-lived donors had more naive CD4+ cells and higher diversity.

This clonotype was observed at least ten times. Its target is not known. The V call is TRBV9, the J call TRBJ2-1; 8 nucleotides align to TRBD1. The specimen was blood. The source of this sequence is a man aged 65-85 years in good health. The CDR3 loop is CASSPHRTGSSYNEQFF. The CDR3 nucleotides are TGTGCCAGCAGCCCCCATAGGACAGGGAGCTCCTACAATGAGCAGTTCTTC.